These T cell receptor beta chains were read from a single sample in a study of blood T cell repertoires in COVID-19. Profiled with immunoSEQ multiplex PCR; TCRdb holds only in-frame clones, not every one. The profile covers 100,000 to 150,000 clones, with around nine tenths appearing a single time and approximately 1% taken by the ten largest. Specimen: peripheral blood. Receptors originate from a woman of 80 years or more with acute or convalescent COVID-19. Each CDR3 is given without its conserved first and last residue. The order of the fields is CDR3 protein, clone size, V gene, J gene. Size values are once, few and many counts, or a class for expanded clones, and some rows have none.

cdr3_aa: ASSAQGAYEKLF
clone_size: -
v_call: TRBV5-1
j_call: TRBJ1-4

cdr3_aa: ASSPTPGRTEAF
clone_size: few
v_call: TRBV4-2
j_call: TRBJ1-1

cdr3_aa: ASSQESGEQY
clone_size: -
v_call: TRBV3-1/TRBV3-2
j_call: TRBJ2-7

cdr3_aa: ASSLQGPSNQPQH
clone_size: -
v_call: TRBV27
j_call: TRBJ1-5

cdr3_aa: ASRAGVTEAF
clone_size: -
v_call: TRBV6-5
j_call: TRBJ1-1

cdr3_aa: ASSPSRHGFNEQF
clone_size: -
v_call: TRBV5-6
j_call: TRBJ2-1

cdr3_aa: ASSLWTGENTGELF
clone_size: -
v_call: TRBV4-1
j_call: TRBJ2-2

cdr3_aa: ASSPRQGELSEAF
clone_size: -
v_call: TRBV18
j_call: TRBJ1-1

cdr3_aa: ASSVNPTGPSEKLF
clone_size: -
v_call: TRBV9
j_call: TRBJ1-4

cdr3_aa: SARRGNGYT
clone_size: -
v_call: TRBV20-1
j_call: TRBJ1-2

cdr3_aa: ASSQAIPTGLY
clone_size: -
v_call: TRBV3-1/TRBV3-2
j_call: TRBJ2-7